Following are 15 T cell receptor beta chains from one sample sequenced in a study of OX40 agonist ivuxolimab in advanced cancers. Generated by immunoSEQ multiplex PCR, the TCRdb table keeps only in-frame clones and is missing some. This sample has some 8,800 clones, with about 88% found just once. The sequencing here drew on CD4+ or CD8+ T cells sorted from blood, taken in a trial of the OX40 agonist ivuxolimab. These receptors were taken from an adult with an advanced solid tumor such as melanoma, head and neck, liver or kidney cancer.

The genes are TRBV6-5 and TRBJ1-2; D is undetermined. Deletions cut 4 bases from V and 7 bases from J, with 16 bases between. The CDR3 spans 14 residues. Germline values: CDR1 MNHEY, CDR2 SVGAGI. In DNA, the CDR3 is TGTGCCAGCAGTTCCTGGTTGCGAGGCTCTGGCTACACCTTC. Residues: CASSSWLRGSGYTF.

The chain combines TRBV6-5 with TRBJ2-1; D tentatively fits TRBD1 or TRBD2 (6 bases each). The germline V and J ends were trimmed by 0 bases and 7 bases, with 16 bases remaining between them. The CDR3 contains 16 residues. CDR1 MNHEY and CDR2 SVGAGI come from the germline V gene. The CDR3 reads CASSYSTGAIRNEQFF. CDR3 DNA sequence: TGTGCCAGCAGTTACTCTACGGGGGCGATAAGGAATGAGCAGTTCTTC.

This clone has only one observation. The chain employs TRBV9 and TRBJ1-2, with 7 bases fitting TRBD1. The CDR3 is made up of 17 amino acids. Germline V gene lookup returns CDR1 SGDLS and CDR2 YYNGEE. Trimming took 0 bases from V and 5 from J; bases not matched to a gene: 13. CDR3: CASSVVHTGDLRYGYTF. CDR3 coding DNA: TGTGCCAGCAGCGTAGTTCACACAGGGGATCTAAGATATGGCTACACCTTC.

This clone was counted once. The CDR3 DNA sequence: TGTGCCAGCAGGGGCGGGACAGGGCATCAGCCCCAGCATTTT. As protein: CASRGGTGHQPQHF. This chain links TRBV2 with TRBJ1-5; 9 bases map to TRBD1. Losses at the gene ends were 6 bases for V and 5 bases for J; bases not matched to a gene: 5. The CDR3 is made up of 14 amino acids. CDR1 and CDR2 from the germline V gene are SNHLY and FYNNEI. The entire variable domain, with the rest obtained from reference TRBV2 and TRBJ1-5, is as follows: EPEVTQTPSHQVTQMGQEVILRCVPISNHLYFYWYRQILGQKVEFLVSFYNNEISEKSEIFDDQFSVERPDGSNFTLKIRSTKLEDSAMYFCASRGGTGHQPQHFGDGTRLSIL.

The V call is TRBV29-1, the J call TRBJ1-1; weak D call: TRBD1 (5 bases). The V gene lost 5 bases and the J gene lost 1 base, with 11 bases spanning the gap. Germline CDR1 reads SQVTM; CDR2 reads ANQGSEA. CDR3 size: 13 residues. The chain's CDR3 is CSVLTGGNTEAFF. The CDR3 region has the DNA TGCAGCGTTCTTACAGGTGGGAACACTGAAGCTTTCTTT.

This clone appeared once. The CDR3 DNA follows: TGTGCCAGCAGTTGGGTAAGCACAGATACGCAGTATTTT. Its protein is CASSWVSTDTQYF. This chain connects TRBV27 to TRBJ2-3, with no clear D. Trimming removed 4 bases at V and 0 bases at J, with 5 bases between. Germline V gives CDR1 MNHEY, CDR2 SMNVEV (reference sequence). This CDR3 comprises 13 residues.

This clone has only one observation. The V and J genes are TRBV6-5 and TRBJ1-2, with D possibly TRBD1 on 5 matching bases. Trimming removed 5 bases from V and 5 bases from J, with 12 bases in between. CDR3 size: 13 residues. The germline CDR1 and CDR2 sequences are MNHEY and SVGAGI. The CDR3: CASSDGTQYGYTF. The CDR3 DNA follows: TGTGCCAGCAGTGACGGGACCCAGTATGGCTACACCTTC.

This clone was picked up one time. J is TRBJ2-3 and V is TRBV7-8, with D unclear. The CDR3 totals 14 residues. Trimming stripped 0 bases from V and 0 bases from J, with 4 bases between. Germline V gene lookup returns CDR1 SGHVS and CDR2 FQNEAQ. The CDR3 protein is CASSLAESTDTQYF. The CDR3 nucleotides read TGTGCCAGCAGCTTAGCGGAGAGCACAGATACGCAGTATTTT.

In the case of this clone: Mismatch with germline at one junction end may stem from a read error. Other DNA sequences within the sample encode an identical CDR3. The chain uses TRBV4-1 and TRBJ2-7; D tentatively reads TRBD1 or TRBD2 (5 bases each). CDR3 length: 13 amino acids. The germline V gene has CDR1 MGHRA and CDR2 YSYEKL. The DNA for the CDR3 is TGCGCCAGCAGCCACCCGGGACCCTATGAGCAGTACTTC. Residues: CASSHPGPYEQYF.

The rearrangement links TRBV28 to TRBJ2-3; TRBD2 matches at 9 bases. The germline V gene has CDR1 MDHEN and CDR2 SYDVKM. There are 19 residues in the CDR3. The V and J ends lost 4 bases and 4 bases, in that order; junction bases with no gene match: 18. In DNA form, the CDR3 reads TGTGCCAGCAGTTCCCGGCGACTAGCGGCCGCCTGGGGGGCAGATACGCAGTATTTT. This gives the protein CASSSRRLAAAWGADTQYF. The variable domain in full, completed from reference TRBV28 and TRBJ2-3, reads DVKVTQSSRYLVKRTGEKVFLECVQDMDHENMFWYRQDPGLGLRLIYFSYDVKMKEKGDIPEGYSVSREKKERFSLILESASTNQTSMYLCASSSRRLAAAWGADTQYFGPGTRLTVL.

The chain has TRBV10-2 and TRBJ2-7, with 9 bases lining up with TRBD1. V lost 3 bases and J lost 5; bases outside the gene matches: 5. The CDR3 totals 14 residues. Per the germline V gene, CDR1 is WSHSY and CDR2 is SAAADI. In nucleotides, the CDR3 is TGCGCCAGCAGTGAAGGGACAGGGAACCACGAGCAGTACTTC. The encoded protein is CASSEGTGNHEQYF.

In its sample, this clone was seen once. The chain uses TRBV4-2 and TRBJ1-4; D unclear. Germline assignment: CDR1 LGHNA and CDR2 YNFKEQ. The CDR3 runs 15 residues. Deletions cut 3 bases from V and 5 bases from J, with 13 bases between. CDR3 amino acids: CASSHPITGNEKLFF. The CDR3 coding sequence is TGTGCCAGCAGCCACCCCATAACCGGGAATGAAAAACTGTTTTTT.

The chain uses TRBV7-2 and TRBJ2-3, with D possibly TRBD2 on 6 matching bases. V gave up 0 bases and J gave up 9 bases, with 13 bases separating them. CDR1 is SGHTA, CDR2 FQGNSA, per germline. This CDR3 has 14 residues. The CDR3 is CASSLANWAGTQYF. CDR3 bases: TGTGCCAGCAGCTTAGCGAATTGGGCGGGGACGCAGTATTTT.

The genes are TRBV19 and TRBJ2-1, with TRBD2 matching over 14 bases. Germline V gene data show CDR1 as LNHDA and CDR2 as SQIVND (reference sequence). V shed 3 bases, J shed 2 bases, and the junction held 9 bases outside the gene matches. CDR3 length: 19 residues. CDR3 loop: CASSISSTSGGATYNEQFF. The CDR3 nucleotides are TGTGCCAGTAGTATTTCCTCGACTAGCGGGGGGGCCACCTACAATGAGCAGTTCTTC.

The chain recombines TRBV7-8 with TRBJ2-5; tentatively, D is TRBD2 (6 bases). The CDR3 sequence is 16 residues long. Trimming removed 1 base from V and 1 base from J, with 13 bases in between. The germline V gene encodes CDR1 SGHVS and CDR2 FQNEAQ. The CDR3 sequence: CASSLGGSGVQETQYF. As DNA, the CDR3 is TGTGCCAGCAGCTTAGGTGGTAGCGGCGTCCAAGAGACCCAGTACTTC.